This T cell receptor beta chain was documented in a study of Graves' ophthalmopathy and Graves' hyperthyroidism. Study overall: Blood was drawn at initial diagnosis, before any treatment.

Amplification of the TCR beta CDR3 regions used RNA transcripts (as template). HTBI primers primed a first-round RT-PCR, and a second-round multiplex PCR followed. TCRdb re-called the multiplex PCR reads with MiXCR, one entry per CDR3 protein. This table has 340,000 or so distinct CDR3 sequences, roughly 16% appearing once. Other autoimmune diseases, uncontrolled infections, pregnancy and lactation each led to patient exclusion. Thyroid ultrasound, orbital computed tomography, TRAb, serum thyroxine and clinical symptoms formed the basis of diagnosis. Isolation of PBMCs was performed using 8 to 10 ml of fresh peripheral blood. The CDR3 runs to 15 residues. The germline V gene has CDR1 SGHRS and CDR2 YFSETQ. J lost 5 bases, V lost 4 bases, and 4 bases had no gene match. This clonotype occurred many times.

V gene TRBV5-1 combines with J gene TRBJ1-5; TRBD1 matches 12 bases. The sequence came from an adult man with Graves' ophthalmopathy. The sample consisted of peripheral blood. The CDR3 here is CASSTGQGADQPQHF. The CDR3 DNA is TGCGCCAGCAGCACGGGACAGGGGGCAGATCAGCCCCAGCATTTT. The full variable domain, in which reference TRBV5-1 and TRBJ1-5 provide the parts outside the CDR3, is KAGVTQTPRYLIKTRGQQVTLSCSPISGHRSVSWYQQTPGQGLQFLFEYFSETQRNKGNFPGRFSGRQFSNSRSEMNVSTLELGDSALYLCASSTGQGADQPQHFGDGTRLSIL.